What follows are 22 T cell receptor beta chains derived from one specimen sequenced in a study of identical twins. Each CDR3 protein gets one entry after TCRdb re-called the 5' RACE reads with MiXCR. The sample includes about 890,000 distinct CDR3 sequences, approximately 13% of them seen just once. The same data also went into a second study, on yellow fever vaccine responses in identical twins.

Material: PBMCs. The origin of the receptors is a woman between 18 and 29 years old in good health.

The CDR3 is CASSFRLAGLTGELFF. DNA of the CDR3: TGTGCCAGCAGCTTCCGTCTAGCGGGCCTCACCGGGGAGCTGTTTTTT. The genes are TRBV12-3 or TRBV12-4 and TRBJ2-2; 8 bases are a match to TRBD2. The junction had 10 bases not matched to a gene; V was cut back by 6 bases and J by 4 bases. The CDR3 totals 16 residues.

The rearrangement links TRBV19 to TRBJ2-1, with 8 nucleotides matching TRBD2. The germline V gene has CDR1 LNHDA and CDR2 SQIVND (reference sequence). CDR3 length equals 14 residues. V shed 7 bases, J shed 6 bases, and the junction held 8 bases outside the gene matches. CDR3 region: CASNFGRAGNEQFF. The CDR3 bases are TGTGCCAGTAACTTCGGGAGGGCCGGCAATGAGCAGTTCTTC.

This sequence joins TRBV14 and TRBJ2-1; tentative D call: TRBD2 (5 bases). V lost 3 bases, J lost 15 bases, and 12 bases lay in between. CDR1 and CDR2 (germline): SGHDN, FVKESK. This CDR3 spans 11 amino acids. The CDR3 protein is CASSQNRGLFF. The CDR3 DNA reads TGTGCCAGCAGCCAGAACCGGGGTCTGTTCTTC.

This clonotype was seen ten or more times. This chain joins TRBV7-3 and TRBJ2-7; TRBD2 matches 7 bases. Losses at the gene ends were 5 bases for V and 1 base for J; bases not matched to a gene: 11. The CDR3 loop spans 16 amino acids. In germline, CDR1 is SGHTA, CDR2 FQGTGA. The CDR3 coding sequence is TGTGCCAGCAGCGTCTCCGCGGGAGACGCATCCTACGAGCAGTACTTC. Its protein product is CASSVSAGDASYEQYF.

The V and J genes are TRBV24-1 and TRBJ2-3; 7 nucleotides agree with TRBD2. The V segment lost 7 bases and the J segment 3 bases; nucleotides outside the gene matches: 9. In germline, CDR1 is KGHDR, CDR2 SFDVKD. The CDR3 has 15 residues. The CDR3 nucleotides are TGTGCCACCAGGGAAGGCGGGAGCGGTACAGATACGCAGTATTTT. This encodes CATREGGSGTDTQYF.

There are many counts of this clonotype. CDR3 DNA sequence: TGCAGTGCTAACAGGGGAAACTACGAGCAGTACTTC. Its translation is CSANRGNYEQYF. The chain joins TRBV20-1 to TRBJ2-7; 7 nucleotides match TRBD1. With V trimmed by 4 bases and J by 3 bases, 3 bases remained unmatched. Germline lookup yields CDR1 DFQATT and CDR2 SNEGSKA (reference sequence). The CDR3 covers 12 residues.

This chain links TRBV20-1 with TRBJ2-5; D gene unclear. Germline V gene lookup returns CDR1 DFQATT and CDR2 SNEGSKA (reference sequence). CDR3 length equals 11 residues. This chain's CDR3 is CSGVTQETQYF. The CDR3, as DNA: TGCAGCGGTGTAACCCAAGAGACCCAGTACTTC.

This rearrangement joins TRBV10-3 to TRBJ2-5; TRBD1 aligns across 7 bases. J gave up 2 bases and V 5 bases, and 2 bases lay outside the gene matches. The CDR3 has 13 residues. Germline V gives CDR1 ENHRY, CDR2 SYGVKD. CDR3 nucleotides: TGTGCCATCAGTCCGGGACAGCAAGAGACCCAGTACTTC. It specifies CAISPGQQETQYF.

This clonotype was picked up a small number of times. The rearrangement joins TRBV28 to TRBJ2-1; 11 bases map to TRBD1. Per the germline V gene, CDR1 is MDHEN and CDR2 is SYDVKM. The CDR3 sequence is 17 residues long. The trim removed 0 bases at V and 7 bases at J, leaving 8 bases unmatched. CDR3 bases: TGTGCCAGCAGTTTATGGCCCGGGGGGACAGGGGGGAATGAGCAGTTCTTC. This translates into CASSLWPGGTGGNEQFF. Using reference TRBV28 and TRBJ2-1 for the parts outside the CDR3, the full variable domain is DVKVTQSSRYLVKRTGEKVFLECVQDMDHENMFWYRQDPGLGLRLIYFSYDVKMKEKGDIPEGYSVSREKKERFSLILESASTNQTSMYLCASSLWPGGTGGNEQFFGPGTRLTVL.

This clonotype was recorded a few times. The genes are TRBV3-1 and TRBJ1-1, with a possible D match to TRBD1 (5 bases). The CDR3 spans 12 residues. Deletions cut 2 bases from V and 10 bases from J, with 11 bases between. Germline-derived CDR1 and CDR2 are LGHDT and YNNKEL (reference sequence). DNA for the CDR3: TGTGCCAGCAGCCAACCGGGACGTACAGCTTTCTTT. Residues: CASSQPGRTAFF.

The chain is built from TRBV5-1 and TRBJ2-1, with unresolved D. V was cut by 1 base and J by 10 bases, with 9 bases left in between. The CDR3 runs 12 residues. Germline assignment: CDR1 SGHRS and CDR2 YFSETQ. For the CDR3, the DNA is TGCGCCAGCAGCTTGATTCCAACGGAGCAGTTCTTC. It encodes CASSLIPTEQFF.

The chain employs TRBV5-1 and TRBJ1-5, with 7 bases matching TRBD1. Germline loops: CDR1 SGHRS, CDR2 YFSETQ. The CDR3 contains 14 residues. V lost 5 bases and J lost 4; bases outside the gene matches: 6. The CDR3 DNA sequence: TGCGCCAGCAGGGAAGGGACAGAGAATCAGCCCCAGCATTTT. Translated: CASREGTENQPQHF. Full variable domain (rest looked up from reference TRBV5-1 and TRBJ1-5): KAGVTQTPRYLIKTRGQQVTLSCSPISGHRSVSWYQQTPGQGLQFLFEYFSETQRNKGNFPGRFSGRQFSNSRSEMNVSTLELGDSALYLCASREGTENQPQHFGDGTRLSIL.

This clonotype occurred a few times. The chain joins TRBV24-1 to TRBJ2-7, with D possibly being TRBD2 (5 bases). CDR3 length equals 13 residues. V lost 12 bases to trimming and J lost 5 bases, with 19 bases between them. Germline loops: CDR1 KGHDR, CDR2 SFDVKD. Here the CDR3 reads CASLGVLGNEQYF. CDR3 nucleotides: TGTGCCTCCCTCGGGGTTCTGGGGAACGAGCAGTACTTC.

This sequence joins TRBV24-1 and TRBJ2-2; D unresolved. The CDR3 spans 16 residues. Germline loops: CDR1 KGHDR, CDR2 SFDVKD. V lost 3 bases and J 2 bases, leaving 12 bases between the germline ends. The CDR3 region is CATSDPDAPNTGELFF. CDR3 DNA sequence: TGTGCCACCAGTGATCCGGACGCGCCAAACACCGGGGAGCTGTTTTTT.

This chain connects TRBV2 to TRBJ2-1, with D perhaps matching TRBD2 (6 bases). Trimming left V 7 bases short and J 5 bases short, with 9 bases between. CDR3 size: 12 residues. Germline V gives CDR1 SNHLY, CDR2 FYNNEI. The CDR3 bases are TGTGCCAGCAAGGAGGGGCACAATGAGCAGTTCTTC. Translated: CASKEGHNEQFF.

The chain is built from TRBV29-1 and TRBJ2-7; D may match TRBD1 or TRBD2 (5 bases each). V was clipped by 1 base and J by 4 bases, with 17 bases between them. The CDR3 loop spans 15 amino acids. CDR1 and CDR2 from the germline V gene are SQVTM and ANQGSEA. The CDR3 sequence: CSVEGGREVAYEQYF. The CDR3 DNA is TGCAGCGTTGAAGGGGGCCGGGAAGTCGCGTACGAGCAGTACTTC.

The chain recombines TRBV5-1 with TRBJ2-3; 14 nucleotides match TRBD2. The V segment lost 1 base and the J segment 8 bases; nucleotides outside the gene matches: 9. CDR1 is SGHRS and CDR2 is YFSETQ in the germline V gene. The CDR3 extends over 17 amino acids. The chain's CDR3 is CASSLWATSGGAGTQYF. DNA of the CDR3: TGCGCCAGCAGCTTGTGGGCGACTAGCGGGGGGGCAGGTACGCAGTATTTT.

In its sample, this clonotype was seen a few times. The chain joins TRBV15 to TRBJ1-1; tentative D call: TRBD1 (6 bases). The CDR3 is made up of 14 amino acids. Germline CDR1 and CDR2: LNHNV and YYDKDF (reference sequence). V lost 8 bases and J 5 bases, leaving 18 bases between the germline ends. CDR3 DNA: TGTGCCACCTCACAACAGGGAGTTGGTACTGAAGCTTTCTTT. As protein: CATSQQGVGTEAFF.

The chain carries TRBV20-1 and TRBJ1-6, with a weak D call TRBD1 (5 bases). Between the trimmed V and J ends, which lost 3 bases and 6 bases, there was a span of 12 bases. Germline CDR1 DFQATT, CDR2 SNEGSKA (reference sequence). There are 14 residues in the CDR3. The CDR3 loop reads CSASSGLSNSPLHF. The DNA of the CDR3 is TGCAGTGCTAGCTCAGGGCTCTCTAATTCACCCCTCCACTTT.

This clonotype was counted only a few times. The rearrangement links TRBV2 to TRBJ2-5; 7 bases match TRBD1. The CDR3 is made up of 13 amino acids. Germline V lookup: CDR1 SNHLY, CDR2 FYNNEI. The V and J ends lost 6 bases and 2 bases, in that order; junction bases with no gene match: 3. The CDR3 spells CASRIRGQETQYF. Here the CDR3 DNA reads TGTGCCAGCAGGATCAGGGGGCAAGAGACCCAGTACTTC.

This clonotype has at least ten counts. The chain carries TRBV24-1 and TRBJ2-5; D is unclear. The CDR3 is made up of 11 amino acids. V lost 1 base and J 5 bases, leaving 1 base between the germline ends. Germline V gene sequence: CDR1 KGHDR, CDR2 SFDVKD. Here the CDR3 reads CATSDFETQYF. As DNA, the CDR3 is TGTGCCACCAGTGATTTCGAGACCCAGTACTTC.

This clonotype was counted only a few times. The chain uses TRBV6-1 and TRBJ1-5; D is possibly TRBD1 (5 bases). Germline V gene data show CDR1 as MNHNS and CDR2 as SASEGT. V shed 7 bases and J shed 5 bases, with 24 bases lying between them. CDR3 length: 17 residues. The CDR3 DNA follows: TGTGCCAGCATTCCCCCGGAGCGGAGGGGCGGAGATCAGCCCCAGCATTTT. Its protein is CASIPPERRGGDQPQHF.